This TCR beta chain was recovered during a study of human T cells and chemical hapten exposure. Overall study: The sensitizing agent was 2% DPC, placed on 2 cm by 2 cm of upper inner arm skin. Small pooled library volume differences mainly caused per-sample TCR yield variation.

This clonotype was observed a handful of times. Antigen specificity is unknown. Germline assignment: CDR1 MNHEY and CDR2 SVGEGT. The V end lost 7 bases, the J end lost 6 bases, and 10 bases lay between the germline ends. The CDR3 consists of 12 residues. TCRdb ran MiXCR on the RACE reads and lists one entry per CDR3 protein. Of 270,000 or so distinct CDR3 sequences in the sample, just under 8% are singletons; the top ten hold 0.9% to 1.5%. Study results and caveats: Against controls, expanded TCRs gave rise to significantly more large CDR3 similarity clusters.

Time point denoted: pre-sensitization, week 0. Specified treatment: therapeutic diphenylcyclopropenone sensitization with weekly scalp DPC. The V and J genes are TRBV6-2 or TRBV6-3 and TRBJ2-1; possible D gene TRBD1, 5 bases. The receptor's source is a man aged 18 to 30 with alopecia areata. Some clones in this sample may be carry-over from other donors' samples. The sequences come from whole blood, collected in connection with sensitization to the hapten diphenylcyclopropenone (DPC). The CDR3: CASTPQGNEQFF. In DNA form, the CDR3 reads TGTGCCAGCACACCCCAGGGCAATGAGCAGTTCTTC.